This T cell receptor (beta chain) is drawn from a study of cytomegalovirus exposure and HLA in healthy donors. For the study at large: The early release's HLA-typed donors yielded approximately 82 million unique TCRs.

V lost 0 bases and J 1 base, leaving 10 bases between the germline ends. Germline CDR1 and CDR2: SGHRS and YFSETQ. This CDR3 spans 15 amino acids. About this clone itself: The antigen remains undetermined.

Findings and caveats of the study: V- and J-gene trimming of TCR beta was linked (in a later analysis) to a missense DCLRE1C variant. When the data were analyzed later, several of the most significant clusters appeared to be linked to common viral pathogens.

Both 60 Vbeta primers and 13 Jbeta primers went into the PCR. Repertoires were generated with immunoSEQ multiplex PCR, while TCRdb's copy carries only in-frame clones and drops some. The specimen's table records about 99,000 clones. The specimen sequenced was PBMCs. The receptor's source is a man aged 40-50 years in good health and CMV-seronegative. The rearrangement uses TRBV5-1 and TRBJ1-1; a possible D gene is TRBD1 (5 bases). CDR3 sequence (DNA): TGCGCCAGCAGCTTGGATCCACAGGCGAACACTGAAGCTTTCTTT. Translated: CASSLDPQANTEAFF.